Presented here are 23 T cell receptor beta chains from one specimen sequenced in a study of T cells of healthy individuals. From the 5' RACE reads, TCRdb called clonotypes with MiXCR, one entry per CDR3 protein. The data hold 100,000 or so distinct CDR3 sequences, with 15% to 20% observed a single time. The source is a human donor in good health.

This clonotype was detected a few times. The chain joins TRBV2 to TRBJ2-7, with 10 bases matching TRBD2. Germline CDR1 and CDR2: SNHLY and FYNNEI. Trimming cost V 6 bases and J 3 bases; bases outside gene matches: 11. The CDR3 is made up of 16 amino acids. The CDR3 nucleotides read TGTGCCAGCAGGGCCAGACGCGGGACTAGCGACTACGAGCAGTACTTC. This codes for CASRARRGTSDYEQYF.

This clonotype was seen a few times. The CDR3 DNA reads as TGCAGTGCTAGAGACTTTGACCAAGAGACCCAGTACTTC. Translated: CSARDFDQETQYF. V is TRBV20-1 and J is TRBJ2-5; D unclear. The CDR3 length is 13 residues. Trimming pared 0 bases from V and 0 bases from J, leaving 5 bases between. Per the germline V gene, CDR1 is DFQATT and CDR2 is SNEGSKA (reference sequence).

This clonotype has just a few counts. The V call is TRBV5-1, the J call TRBJ2-5; no reliable D call. Between the trimmed V and J ends, which lost 1 base and 3 bases, there was a span of 16 bases. The CDR3 has 16 amino acids. Germline V CDR1 and CDR2: SGHRS, YFSETQ. The CDR3 DNA sequence: TGCGCCAGCAGCTTGTACCAGCAGCACAATAAAGAGACCCAGTACTTC. It encodes CASSLYQQHNKETQYF.

This clonotype was observed a few times. This rearrangement joins TRBV28 to TRBJ2-2, with D perhaps TRBD1 or TRBD2 (5 bases each). Germline V gene lookup returns CDR1 MDHEN and CDR2 SYDVKM. Between the trimmed V and J ends, which lost 6 bases and 1 base, there was a span of 12 bases. There are 15 residues in the CDR3. CDR3 region: CASRRGVLNTGELFF. CDR3 coding DNA: TGTGCCAGCAGAAGAGGGGTATTGAACACCGGGGAGCTGTTTTTT.

The chain's CDR3 is CASSTVAWGGTEAFF. DNA of the CDR3: TGTGCCAGCAGCACAGTAGCATGGGGAGGCACTGAAGCTTTCTTT. V is TRBV7-2 and J is TRBJ1-1; D uncertain. Germline CDR1 SGHTA, CDR2 FQGNSA. The CDR3 covers 15 residues. The V gene lost 5 bases and the J gene lost 4 bases, with 17 bases spanning the gap.

This chain links TRBV6-5 with TRBJ1-2; 9 bases match TRBD1. V shed 1 base and J 0 bases; nucleotides not matched to a gene: 6. The length of the CDR3 is 17 residues. Germline values: CDR1 MNHEY, CDR2 SVGAGI. The CDR3 DNA is TGTGCCAGCAGTTACTGGGGACAGGGTTGGGCTAACTATGGCTACACCTTC. It encodes CASSYWGQGWANYGYTF.

The J gene is TRBJ2-1, the V gene TRBV28; D unclear. Per the germline V gene, CDR1 is MDHEN and CDR2 is SYDVKM. The CDR3 is made up of 12 amino acids. V gave up 2 bases and J gave up 9 bases, with 8 bases separating them. The CDR3: CASSLVVSEQFF. The CDR3 bases are TGTGCCAGCAGTTTAGTGGTCAGTGAGCAGTTCTTC.

This clonotype was found a few times. This sequence joins TRBV20-1 and TRBJ1-2; D is perhaps TRBD1 (5 bases). The CDR3 consists of 17 residues. Looked up from germline, CDR1 is DFQATT and CDR2 is SNEGSKA (reference sequence). V was cut by 4 bases and J by 2 bases, with 23 bases left in between. The CDR3 loop is CSATPFRHPRGNYGYTF. In DNA, the CDR3 is TGCAGTGCTACCCCATTCCGGCATCCACGGGGGAACTATGGCTACACCTTC.

The chain carries TRBV2 and TRBJ1-1; no clear D gene. The V and J ends lost 6 bases and 4 bases respectively, with 15 bases between them. Germline V CDR1 and CDR2: SNHLY, FYNNEI. The CDR3 runs to 14 residues. The CDR3 is CASSVFQAATEAFF. CDR3 nucleotide sequence: TGTGCCAGCAGCGTCTTTCAGGCTGCCACTGAAGCTTTCTTT.

This clonotype was observed many times. The chain uses TRBV18 and TRBJ2-1; 11 nucleotides line up with TRBD2. CDR1 and CDR2 from the germline V gene are KGHSH and LQKENI. V gave up 6 bases and J gave up 6 bases; unmatched junction bases: 10. The length of the CDR3 is 16 residues. This CDR3 reads CASSLRGLAAPNEQFF. In DNA, the CDR3 is TGTGCCAGCTCCCTCCGGGGACTAGCGGCCCCCAATGAGCAGTTCTTC.

This clonotype came up many times. The chain couples TRBV7-7 to TRBJ2-2, with a tentative D call TRBD2 (6 bases). Germline CDR1 reads SSHAT; CDR2 reads FNYEAQ (reference sequence). Trimming took off 1 base at V and 3 bases at J, with 6 bases between the two ends. The length of the CDR3 is 14 residues. The DNA for the CDR3 is TGTGCCAGCAGCTTAGAGCGGGACACCGGGGAGCTGTTTTTT. Its translation is CASSLERDTGELFF.

At least ten counts were recorded for this clonotype. The gene calls are TRBV6-6 and TRBJ2-4; a possible D gene is TRBD1 (6 bases). V dropped 4 bases and J dropped 6 bases, with 7 bases sitting between them. This CDR3 is built from 12 residues. The V gene's germline CDR1 is MNHNY and CDR2 SVGAGI (reference sequence). CDR3 sequence reads: CASSLQGNIQYF. The DNA of the CDR3 is TGTGCCAGCAGTTTACAGGGAAACATTCAGTACTTC.

This clonotype was recorded many times. The chain links TRBV5-1 to TRBJ2-3; D is tentatively TRBD1 or TRBD2 (5 bases each). V was cut by 3 bases and J by 2 bases, with 10 bases left in between. CDR3 length: 14 amino acids. Germline V gene sequence: CDR1 SGHRS, CDR2 YFSETQ. CDR3 residues: CASSSGADTDTQYF. CDR3 bases: TGCGCCAGCAGCTCCGGGGCCGACACAGATACGCAGTATTTT.

The chain carries TRBV5-1 and TRBJ2-7; 7 bases map to TRBD1. Germline assignment: CDR1 SGHRS and CDR2 YFSETQ. The length of the CDR3 is 13 residues. The V and J ends lost 7 bases and 2 bases, in that order; junction bases with no gene match: 6. CDR3 in amino acids: CASRATGTYEQYF. The CDR3 nucleotides read TGCGCCAGCCGGGCGACAGGGACCTACGAGCAGTACTTC.

This chain links TRBV20-1 with TRBJ2-5; 7 bases fit TRBD2. The CDR3 runs to 13 residues. CDR1 DFQATT and CDR2 SNEGSKA come from the germline V gene (reference sequence). CDR3 nucleotide sequence: TGCTGTGGAGTGGGAGGGGTCCAAGAGACCCAGTACTTC. It codes for CCGVGGVQETQYF.

This clonotype was seen at least ten times. The chain links TRBV20-1 to TRBJ2-3; D remains unclear. The germline CDR1 and CDR2 sequences are DFQATT and SNEGSKA (reference sequence). The CDR3 is 13 residues long. Trimming stripped 2 bases from V and 3 bases from J, with 9 bases between. The CDR3 is CSARIRVTDTQYF. In nucleotides, the CDR3 is TGCAGTGCTAGAATACGGGTTACAGATACGCAGTATTTT.

This clonotype has ten or more counts. The chain uses TRBV2 and TRBJ2-3; the D call may be TRBD1 or TRBD2 (5 bases each). CDR1 is SNHLY and CDR2 is FYNNEI in the germline V gene. This CDR3 contains 13 residues. V was pared by 8 bases and J by 3 bases, with 12 bases between. As DNA, the CDR3 is TGTGCCAGCGGGGACGTGGGGACAGATACGCAGTATTTT. Its protein is CASGDVGTDTQYF.

The rearrangement links TRBV19 to TRBJ1-4; D gene ambiguous. V lost 7 bases, J lost 7 bases, and 19 bases lay in between. There are 15 residues in the CDR3. Germline V gene sequence: CDR1 LNHDA, CDR2 SQIVND (reference sequence). The DNA for the CDR3 is TGTGCCAGTAATAAAGGTGGTATCTCAGGTGAAAAACTGTTTTTT. Translated: CASNKGGISGEKLFF. Based on the CDR3 plus reference TRBV19 and TRBJ1-4, the full variable domain is DGGITQSPKYLFRKEGQNVTLSCEQNLNHDAMYWYRQDPGQGLRLIYYSQIVNDFQKGDIAEGYSVSREKKESFPLTVTSAQKNPTAFYLCASNKGGISGEKLFFGSGTQLSVL.

The chain has TRBV20-1 and TRBJ2-5, with 11 bases matching TRBD1. The CDR3 consists of 14 residues. V shed 4 bases, J shed 4 bases, and the junction held 5 bases outside the gene matches. Looked up from germline, CDR1 is DFQATT and CDR2 is SNEGSKA (reference sequence). CDR3 nucleotide sequence: TGCAGTGCTAAGGGACAGGGGGGTGCAGAGACCCAGTACTTC. Translating gives CSAKGQGGAETQYF.

The V and J genes are TRBV7-2 and TRBJ1-4; 7 nucleotides match TRBD1. V was pared by 5 bases and J by 3 bases, with 6 bases of the junction left unmatched. Germline V CDR1 and CDR2: SGHTA, FQGNSA. The CDR3 totals 15 residues. CDR3 protein: CASSPSGTANEKLFF. For the CDR3, the DNA is TGTGCCAGCAGCCCTTCCGGGACAGCTAATGAAAAACTGTTTTTT.

This clonotype was counted between two and nine times. V gene TRBV20-1 combines with J gene TRBJ2-5, with 8 bases identical to TRBD1. V trimming: 2 bases; J trimming: 7 bases; junction bases outside the gene matches: 12. Germline V gene data show CDR1 as DFQATT and CDR2 as SNEGSKA (reference sequence). This CDR3 contains 15 residues. CDR3: CSARKPGQEYGTQYF. DNA of the CDR3: TGCAGTGCTAGAAAACCGGGACAGGAATACGGGACCCAGTACTTC.

The table lists this clonotype with many counts. CDR3 region: CASSLSGQGRLEQYF. The CDR3 DNA is TGTGCCAGCAGTTTATCGGGACAGGGTAGGCTCGAGCAGTACTTC. The chain links TRBV28 to TRBJ2-7; 9 nucleotides agree with TRBD1. V trimming: 1 base; J trimming: 6 bases; junction bases outside the gene matches: 7. This CDR3 region has 15 residues. Germline lookup yields CDR1 MDHEN and CDR2 SYDVKM.

As to this clonotype: Possible read error: a much larger clone is one base away. The chain joins TRBV2 to TRBJ2-1; D possibly corresponds to TRBD2 (5 bases). Germline V gene sequence: CDR1 SNHLY, CDR2 FYNNEI. The CDR3 covers 12 residues. CDR3 DNA sequence: TGTACCAGCACCCTGGAGGTCTATGAGCAGTTCTTC. This encodes CTSTLEVYEQFF. The full variable domain, completed using reference TRBV2 and TRBJ2-1, is EPEVTQTPSHQVTQMGQEVILRCVPISNHLYFYWYRQILGQKVEFLVSFYNNEISEKSEIFDDQFSVERPDGSNFTLKIRSTKLEDSAMYFCTSTLEVYEQFFGPGTRLTVL.